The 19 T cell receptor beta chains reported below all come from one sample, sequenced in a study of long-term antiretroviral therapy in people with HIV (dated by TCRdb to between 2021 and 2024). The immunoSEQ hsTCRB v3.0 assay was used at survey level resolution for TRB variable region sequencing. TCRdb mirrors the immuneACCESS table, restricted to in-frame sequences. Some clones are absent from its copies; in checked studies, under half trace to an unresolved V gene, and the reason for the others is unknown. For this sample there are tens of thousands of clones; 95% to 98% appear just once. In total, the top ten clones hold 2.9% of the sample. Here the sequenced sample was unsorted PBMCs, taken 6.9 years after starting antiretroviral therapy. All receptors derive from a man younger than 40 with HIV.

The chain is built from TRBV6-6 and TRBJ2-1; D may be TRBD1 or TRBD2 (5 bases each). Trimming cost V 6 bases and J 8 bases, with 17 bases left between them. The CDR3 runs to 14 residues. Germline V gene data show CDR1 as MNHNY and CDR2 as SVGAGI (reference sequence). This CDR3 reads CASRLDRDPYEQFF. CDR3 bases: TGTGCCAGCAGACTCGACCGGGACCCCTATGAGCAGTTCTTC.

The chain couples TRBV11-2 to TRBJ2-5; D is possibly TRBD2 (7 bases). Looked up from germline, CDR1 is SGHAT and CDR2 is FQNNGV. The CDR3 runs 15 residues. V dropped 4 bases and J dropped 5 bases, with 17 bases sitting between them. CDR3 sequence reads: CASSSHGGAQETQYF. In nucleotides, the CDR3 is TGTGCCAGCAGCTCCCATGGGGGGGCCCAGGAGACCCAGTACTTC.

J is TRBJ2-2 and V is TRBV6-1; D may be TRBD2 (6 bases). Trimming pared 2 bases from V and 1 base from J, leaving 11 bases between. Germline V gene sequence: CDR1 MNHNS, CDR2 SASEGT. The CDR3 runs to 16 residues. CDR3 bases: TGTGCCAGCAGTGAATTGGGGCGGGAGAACACCGGGGAGCTGTTTTTT. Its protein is CASSELGRENTGELFF.

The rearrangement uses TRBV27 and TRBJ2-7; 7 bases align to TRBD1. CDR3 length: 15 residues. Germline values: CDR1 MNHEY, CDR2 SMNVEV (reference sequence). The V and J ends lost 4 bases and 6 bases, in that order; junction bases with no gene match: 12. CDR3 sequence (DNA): TGTGCCAGCAGTTCCCAGGGTGAGAAGGGGGCCGAGCAGTACTTC. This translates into CASSSQGEKGAEQYF.

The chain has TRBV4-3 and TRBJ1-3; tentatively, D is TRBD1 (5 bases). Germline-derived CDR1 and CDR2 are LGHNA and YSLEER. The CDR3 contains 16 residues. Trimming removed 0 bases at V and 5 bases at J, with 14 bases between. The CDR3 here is CASSQDRQGYRNTIYF. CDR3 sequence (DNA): TGCGCCAGCAGCCAAGATCGGCAGGGTTATAGAAACACCATATATTTT.

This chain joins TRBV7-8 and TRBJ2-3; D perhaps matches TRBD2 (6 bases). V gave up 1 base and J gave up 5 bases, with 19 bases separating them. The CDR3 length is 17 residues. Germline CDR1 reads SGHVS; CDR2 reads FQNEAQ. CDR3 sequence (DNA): TGTGCCAGCAGCTTAGGAGGCGGAGGGTCTCGGAGAGATACGCAGTATTTT. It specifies CASSLGGGGSRRDTQYF.

In DNA form, the CDR3 reads TGTGCCAGCAGTGAATGGACGAGTCCGGGGGATGAAAAACTGTTTTTT. It specifies CASSEWTSPGDEKLFF. The J gene is TRBJ1-4, the V gene TRBV6-1, with a weak D call TRBD1 (5 bases). The CDR3 length is 16 residues. Trimming cost V 2 bases and J 6 bases, with 16 bases left between them. The germline V gene encodes CDR1 MNHNS and CDR2 SASEGT.

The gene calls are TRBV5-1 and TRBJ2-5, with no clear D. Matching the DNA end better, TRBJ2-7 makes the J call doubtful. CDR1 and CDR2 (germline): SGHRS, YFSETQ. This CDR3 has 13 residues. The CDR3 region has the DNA TGCGCCAGCAGCTTGGGACCAGGAAACGAGCAGTACTTC. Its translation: CASSLGPGNEQYF.

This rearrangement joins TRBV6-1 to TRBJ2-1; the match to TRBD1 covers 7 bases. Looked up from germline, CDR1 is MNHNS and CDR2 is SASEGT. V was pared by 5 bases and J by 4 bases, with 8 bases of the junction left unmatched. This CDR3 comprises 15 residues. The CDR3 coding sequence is TGTGCCAGCAGTCCTACTAGGGGGCCTTACAATGAGCAGTTCTTC. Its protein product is CASSPTRGPYNEQFF.

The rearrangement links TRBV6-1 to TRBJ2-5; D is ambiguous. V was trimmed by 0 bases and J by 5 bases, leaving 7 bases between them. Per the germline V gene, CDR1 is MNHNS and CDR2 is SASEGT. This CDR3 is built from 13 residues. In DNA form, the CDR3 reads TGTGCCAGCAGTGAAGCTGGGTTTGAGACCCAGTACTTC. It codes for CASSEAGFETQYF.

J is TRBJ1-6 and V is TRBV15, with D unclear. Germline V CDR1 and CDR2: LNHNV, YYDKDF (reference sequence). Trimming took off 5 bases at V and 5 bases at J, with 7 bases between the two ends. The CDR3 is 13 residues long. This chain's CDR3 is CATSESNNSPLHF. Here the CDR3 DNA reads TGTGCCACCAGCGAAAGCAATAATTCACCCCTCCACTTT.

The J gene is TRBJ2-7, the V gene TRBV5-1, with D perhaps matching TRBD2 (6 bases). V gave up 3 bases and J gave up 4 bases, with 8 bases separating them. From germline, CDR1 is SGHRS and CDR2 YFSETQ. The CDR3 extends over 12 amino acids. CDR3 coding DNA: TGCGCCAGCAGCTCAGGGACTTACGAGCAGTACTTC. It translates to CASSSGTYEQYF. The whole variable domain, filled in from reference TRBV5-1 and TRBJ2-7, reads KAGVTQTPRYLIKTRGQQVTLSCSPISGHRSVSWYQQTPGQGLQFLFEYFSETQRNKGNFPGRFSGRQFSNSRSEMNVSTLELGDSALYLCASSSGTYEQYFGPGTRLTVT.

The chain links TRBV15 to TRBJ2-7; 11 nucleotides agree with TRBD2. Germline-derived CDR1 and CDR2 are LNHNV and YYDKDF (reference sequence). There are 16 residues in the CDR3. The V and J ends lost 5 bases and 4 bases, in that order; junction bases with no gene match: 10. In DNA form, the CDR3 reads TGTGCCACCAGCTCGGGACTAGCGGAGGGGGGTTACGAGCAGTACTTC. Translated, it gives CATSSGLAEGGYEQYF.

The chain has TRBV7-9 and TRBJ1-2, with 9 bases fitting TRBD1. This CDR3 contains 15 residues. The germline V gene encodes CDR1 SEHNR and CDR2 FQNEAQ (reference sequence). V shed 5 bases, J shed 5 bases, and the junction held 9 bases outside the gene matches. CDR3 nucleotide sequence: TGTGCCAGCAGCCAAATCAGGACAGGGGATTATGGCTACACCTTC. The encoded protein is CASSQIRTGDYGYTF.

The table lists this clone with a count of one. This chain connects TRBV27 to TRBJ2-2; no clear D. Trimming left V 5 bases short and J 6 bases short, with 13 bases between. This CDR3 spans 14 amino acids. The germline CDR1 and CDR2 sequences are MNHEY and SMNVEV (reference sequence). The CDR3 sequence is CASSPSSQSGELFF. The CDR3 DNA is TGTGCCAGCAGTCCCTCCTCTCAGTCCGGGGAGCTGTTTTTT.

The CDR3 is CASSNRDPREETQYF. The CDR3 nucleotides are TGCGCCAGCAGCAACCGGGACCCGAGGGAAGAGACCCAGTACTTC. J is TRBJ2-5 and V is TRBV5-1; D is tentatively TRBD1 or TRBD2 (5 bases each). Germline V gene sequence: CDR1 SGHRS, CDR2 YFSETQ. The CDR3 contains 15 residues. The V end lost 4 bases, the J end lost 3 bases, and 16 bases lay between the germline ends. The entire variable domain, with the rest obtained from reference TRBV5-1 and TRBJ2-5, is as follows: KAGVTQTPRYLIKTRGQQVTLSCSPISGHRSVSWYQQTPGQGLQFLFEYFSETQRNKGNFPGRFSGRQFSNSRSEMNVSTLELGDSALYLCASSNRDPREETQYFGPGTRLLVL.

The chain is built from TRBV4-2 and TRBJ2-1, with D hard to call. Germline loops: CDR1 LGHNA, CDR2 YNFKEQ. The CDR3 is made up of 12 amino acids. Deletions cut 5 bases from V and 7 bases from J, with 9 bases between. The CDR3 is CASSSYGNEQFF. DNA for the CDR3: TGTGCCAGCAGCTCCTACGGGAATGAGCAGTTCTTC.

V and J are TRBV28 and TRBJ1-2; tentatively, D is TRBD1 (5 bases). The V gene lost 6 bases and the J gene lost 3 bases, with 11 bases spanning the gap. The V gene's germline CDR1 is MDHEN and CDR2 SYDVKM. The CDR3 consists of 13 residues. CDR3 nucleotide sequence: TGTGCCAGCAGAGGGGAGGGTGACTATGGCTACACCTTC. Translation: CASRGEGDYGYTF.

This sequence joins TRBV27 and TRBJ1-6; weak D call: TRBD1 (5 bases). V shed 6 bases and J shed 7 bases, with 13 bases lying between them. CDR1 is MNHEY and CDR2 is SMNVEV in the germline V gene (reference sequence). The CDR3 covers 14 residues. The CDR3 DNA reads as TGTGCCAGCAGGCGCAACCGGGACAATTCACCCCTCCACTTT. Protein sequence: CASRRNRDNSPLHF.